A single sample is the source of the 10 T cell receptor beta chains below, sequenced in a study of cytomegalovirus exposure and HLA in healthy donors. TCRdb's table, derived via immunoSEQ multiplex PCR, lists solely in-frame clones and lacks some. This table has about 58,000 clones, around nine tenths appearing once. The sequenced sample was PBMCs. The receptors were sampled from a man aged 18 to 35 in good health and CMV-seronegative.

This clone was observed a handful of times. The chain employs TRBV19 and TRBJ2-7, with 8 bases lining up with TRBD1. The CDR3 is 12 amino acids. CDR1 and CDR2 from the germline V gene are LNHDA and SQIVND (reference sequence). Losses at the gene ends were 8 bases for V and 6 bases for J; bases not matched to a gene: 6. The CDR3 loop reads CASSQGASEQYF. The CDR3 DNA sequence: TGTGCCAGTTCGCAGGGGGCAAGCGAGCAGTACTTC.

DNA of the CDR3: TGTGCCAGCAGACGGGACTCTGGCTACACCTTC. Its protein is CASRRDSGYTF. V usage is TRBV6-5 and J usage is TRBJ1-2; D may be TRBD1 (5 bases). Between the trimmed V and J ends, which lost 6 bases and 7 bases, there was a span of 9 bases. The length of the CDR3 is 11 residues. CDR1 and CDR2 from the germline V gene are MNHEY and SVGAGI.

The V and J genes are TRBV28 and TRBJ2-1; 13 bases match TRBD2. The germline gives CDR1 MDHEN, CDR2 SYDVKM. CDR3 length: 15 residues. Trimming took 6 bases from V and 6 from J; bases not matched to a gene: 5. DNA for the CDR3: TGTGCCAGCAGCATGGGACTAGCGGGGAGCAATGAGCAGTTCTTC. This translates into CASSMGLAGSNEQFF. Full variable domain (remainder filled in from reference TRBV28 and TRBJ2-1): DVKVTQSSRYLVKRTGEKVFLECVQDMDHENMFWYRQDPGLGLRLIYFSYDVKMKEKGDIPEGYSVSREKKERFSLILESASTNQTSMYLCASSMGLAGSNEQFFGPGTRLTVL.

The chain combines TRBV11-3 with TRBJ1-1, with no clear D. Trimming left V 1 base short and J 4 bases short, with 7 bases between. From germline, CDR1 is SGHNT and CDR2 YENEEA. This CDR3 is 13 amino acids long. The CDR3 region has the DNA TGTGCCAGCAGCTTAGGTTTGAGCACTGAAGCTTTCTTT. This sequence encodes CASSLGLSTEAFF.

This clone was picked up one time. V usage is TRBV19 and J usage is TRBJ1-2; 7 bases align to TRBD1. The CDR3 is made up of 14 amino acids. Trimming took 9 bases from V and 4 from J; bases not matched to a gene: 11. CDR1 is LNHDA and CDR2 is SQIVND in the germline V gene (reference sequence). Here the CDR3 reads CASGLRDRSYGYTF. Written as DNA, the CDR3 is TGTGCCAGCGGCCTACGGGACAGAAGCTATGGCTACACCTTC.

V and J are TRBV29-1 and TRBJ2-3, with a possible D match to TRBD2 (5 bases). The germline gives CDR1 SQVTM, CDR2 ANQGSEA. V lost 6 bases and J 5 bases, leaving 18 bases between the germline ends. The CDR3 has 14 amino acids. The CDR3 region is CSVARAEPGDTQYF. Here the CDR3 DNA reads TGCAGCGTGGCGAGAGCGGAGCCGGGAGATACGCAGTATTTT.

This clone was seen only a few times. This chain joins TRBV27 and TRBJ2-3; TRBD1 agrees at 11 bases. Germline CDR1 reads MNHEY; CDR2 reads SMNVEV (reference sequence). Unmatched junction bases numbered 1, after V lost 4 bases and J lost 4 bases. CDR3 length equals 14 residues. CDR3 in amino acids: CASSWTGGADTQYF. DNA for the CDR3: TGTGCCAGCAGTTGGACAGGGGGCGCAGATACGCAGTATTTT.

The rearrangement links TRBV15 to TRBJ2-5; D is perhaps TRBD1 (6 bases). This CDR3 comprises 16 residues. V was pared by 3 bases and J by 2 bases, with 16 bases between. Per the germline V gene, CDR1 is LNHNV and CDR2 is YYDKDF (reference sequence). CDR3 in amino acids: CATSRAALQGQETQYF. CDR3 nucleotide sequence: TGTGCCACCAGCAGGGCTGCACTTCAGGGGCAAGAGACCCAGTACTTC.

The chain recombines TRBV23-1 with TRBJ2-3, with a tentative D call TRBD2 (5 bases). TRBV23-1 is marked as an open reading frame, function uncertain. V gave up 3 bases and J gave up 3 bases, with 19 bases separating them. CDR3 length: 17 residues. CDR3 DNA: TGCGCCAGCAGTCACCCTGGTTGTCCGGGAAGGACAGATACGCAGTATTTT. Amino acids: CASSHPGCPGRTDTQYF.

The chain employs TRBV7-9 and TRBJ2-7; TRBD2 is a possible D gene (5 bases). V lost 5 bases and J 4 bases, leaving 15 bases between the germline ends. The germline gives CDR1 SEHNR, CDR2 FQNEAQ (reference sequence). The CDR3 consists of 14 residues. The CDR3 region has the DNA TGTGCCAGCAGCCGAGGGCCTTCCAATTACGAGCAGTACTTC. It encodes CASSRGPSNYEQYF.